There are many counts of the clone carrying this TCR beta chain. What it recognizes is unknown. The entry originates in a study of glioma-infiltrating T cells. The iRepertoire nested amplicon-rescue multiplex PCR amplified TCR alpha and beta CDR3s from RNA. Tissue mRNA or PBMC total RNA, roughly 100-400 ng, went into one-step reverse transcription and amplification. TCRdb re-analysed the multiplex PCR reads in MiXCR, keeping a single row per CDR3 protein. The sample consists of some 120,000 distinct CDR3 sequences, around 23% of them appearing once. Trimming took off 5 bases at V and 0 bases at J, with 9 bases between the two ends. CDR1 SGHVS and CDR2 FNYEAQ come from the germline V gene. This CDR3 spans 14 amino acids. The study's findings and limits: Above-expected tissue-blood divergence occurred in all gliomas, most in low-grade ones. Tissue and blood shared very few CDR3 sequences.

The chain carries TRBV7-6 and TRBJ2-3, with unresolved D. The TCR comes from a human donor with low-grade glioma or glioblastoma, undergoing nonglioma brain surgery, or in good health (not recorded which). What was sequenced was glioma tissue, nonneoplastic brain tissue, or PBMCs (not recorded which). The CDR3 region has the DNA TGTGCCAGCAGCACCCAATTTAGCACAGATACGCAGTATTTT. This sequence encodes CASSTQFSTDTQYF.